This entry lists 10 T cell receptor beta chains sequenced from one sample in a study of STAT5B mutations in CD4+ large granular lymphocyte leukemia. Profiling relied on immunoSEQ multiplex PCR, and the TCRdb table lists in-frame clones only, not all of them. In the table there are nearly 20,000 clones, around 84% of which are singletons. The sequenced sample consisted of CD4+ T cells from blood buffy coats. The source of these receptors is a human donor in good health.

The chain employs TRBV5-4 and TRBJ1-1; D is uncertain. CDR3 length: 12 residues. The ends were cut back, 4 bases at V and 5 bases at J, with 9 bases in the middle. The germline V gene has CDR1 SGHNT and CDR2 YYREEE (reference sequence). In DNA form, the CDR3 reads TGTGCCAGCAGCCCTGGCCGGACTGAAGCTTTCTTT. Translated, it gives CASSPGRTEAFF.

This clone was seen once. CDR3 in DNA: TGTGCCAGCAGCTCGGGACAGGGGAGAAACAATGAGCAGTTCTTC. It specifies CASSSGQGRNNEQFF. V gene TRBV6-5 combines with J gene TRBJ2-1; TRBD1 aligns across 10 bases. There are 15 residues in the CDR3. CDR1 is MNHEY and CDR2 is SVGAGI in the germline V gene. The V segment lost 6 bases and the J segment 5 bases; nucleotides outside the gene matches: 7.

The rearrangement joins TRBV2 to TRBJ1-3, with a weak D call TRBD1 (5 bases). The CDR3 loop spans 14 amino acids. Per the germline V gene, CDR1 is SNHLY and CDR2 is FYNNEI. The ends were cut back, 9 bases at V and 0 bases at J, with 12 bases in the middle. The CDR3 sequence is CASRWDVSGNTIYF. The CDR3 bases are TGTGCCAGTCGTTGGGACGTCTCTGGAAACACCATATATTTT.

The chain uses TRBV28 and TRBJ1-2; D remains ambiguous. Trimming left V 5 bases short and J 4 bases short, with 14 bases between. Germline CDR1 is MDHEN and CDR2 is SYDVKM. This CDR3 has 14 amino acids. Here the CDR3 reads CASSPNGVSYGYTF. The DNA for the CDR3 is TGTGCCAGCAGTCCAAACGGGGTTTCCTATGGCTACACCTTC.

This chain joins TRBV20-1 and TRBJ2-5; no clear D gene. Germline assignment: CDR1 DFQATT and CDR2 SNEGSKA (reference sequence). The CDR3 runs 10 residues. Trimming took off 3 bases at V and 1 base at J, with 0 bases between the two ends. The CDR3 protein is CSASQETQYF. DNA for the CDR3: TGCAGTGCTAGCCAAGAGACCCAGTACTTC.

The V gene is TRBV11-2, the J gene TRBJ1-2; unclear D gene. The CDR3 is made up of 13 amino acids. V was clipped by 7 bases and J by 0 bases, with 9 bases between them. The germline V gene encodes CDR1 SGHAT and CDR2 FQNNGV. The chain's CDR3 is CASTYQANYGYTF. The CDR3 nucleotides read TGTGCCAGCACCTACCAGGCTAACTATGGCTACACCTTC.

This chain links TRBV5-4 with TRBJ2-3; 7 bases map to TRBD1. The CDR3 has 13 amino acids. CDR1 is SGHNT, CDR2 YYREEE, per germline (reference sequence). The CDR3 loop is CAVPGGFTDTQYF. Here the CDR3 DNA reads TGTGCTGTCCCAGGGGGATTCACAGATACGCAGTATTTT.

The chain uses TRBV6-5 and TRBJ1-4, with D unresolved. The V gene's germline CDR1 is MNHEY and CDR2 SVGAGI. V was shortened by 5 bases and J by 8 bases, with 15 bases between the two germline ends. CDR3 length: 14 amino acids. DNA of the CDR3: TGTGCCAGCAGTAACTGGGTTTTAGGGGAAAAACTGTTTTTT. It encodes CASSNWVLGEKLFF.

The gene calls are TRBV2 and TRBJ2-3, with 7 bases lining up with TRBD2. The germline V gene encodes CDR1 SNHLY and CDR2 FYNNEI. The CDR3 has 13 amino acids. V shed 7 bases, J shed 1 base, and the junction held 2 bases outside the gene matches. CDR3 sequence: CASNRGGTDTQYF. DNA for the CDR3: TGTGCCAGCAACCGGGGGGGCACAGATACGCAGTATTTT.

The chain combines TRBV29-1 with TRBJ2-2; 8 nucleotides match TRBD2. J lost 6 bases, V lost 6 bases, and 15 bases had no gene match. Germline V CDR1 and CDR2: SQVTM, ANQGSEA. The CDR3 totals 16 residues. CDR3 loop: CSVSLAGRVFPGELFF. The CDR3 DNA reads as TGCAGCGTGTCCCTGGCCGGGAGGGTTTTTCCCGGGGAGCTGTTTTTT.